This T cell receptor (beta chain) derives from a study of shared clonotypes between healthy human individuals. Across the whole study: Each donor's CD8 memory used one plate, CD8 naive two, each CD4 subset three. Whole-study results and caveats: Naive CD4 clonotypes overlapped across a handful of donors at around 4.7%.

With respect to this clone: Antigen: not known. At one end the junction does not follow the germline gene, possibly because of a read error.

This table comes from immunoSEQ multiplex PCR, and its TCRdb copy is limited to in-frame clones, with some not included. The table includes approximately 1.5 million clones, about 98% detected once. Germline values: CDR1 SSHAT, CDR2 FNYEAQ (reference sequence). CDR3 size: 14 residues. The donor population consisted of healthy HIV-negative adults with no recent acute infections or vaccinations. Sequenced input: naive CD4+ T cells sorted from blood. Noted subset: CD45RA+ positively selected. This TCR was sampled from a man aged 30 to 39 in good health. The chain recombines TRBV7-7 with TRBJ2-1; perhaps D is TRBD1 or TRBD2 (6 bases each). The chain's CDR3 is CASSLWAGGDEQFF. In nucleotides, the CDR3 is TGTGCTAGCAGCTTATGGGCCGGGGGCGATGAGCAGTTCTTC.